The clone carrying this TCR beta chain was seen at least ten times. The TCRbeta library incorporated unique molecular identifiers. MiXCR, run by TCRdb on the PCR reads, gives a single entry per CDR3 protein. The data hold over 550,000 distinct CDR3 sequences, with roughly 10% observed a single time. CDR3 length equals 17 residues. The V end lost 7 bases, the J end lost 0 bases, and 20 bases lay between the germline ends. This sample was taken from a study of T-cell reconstitution after alpha-beta-depleted transplantation in children. The receptor's source is a human donor who donated a stem cell graft to a child with acute myeloid leukemia. The rearrangement links TRBV12-3 or TRBV12-4 to TRBJ2-3; TRBD2 is a possible D gene (6 bases). This specimen consisted of PBMCs from the stem cell graft donor, obtained from the stem cell graft. The CDR3 coding sequence is TGTGCCAGCACCTCTAGCGTTTTAAGCACGAGCACAGATACGCAGTATTTT. It codes for CASTSSVLSTSTDTQYF.